A selection of T cell receptor beta chains follows, all from one sample in a study of T cell changes during pregnancy in multiple sclerosis. Sequenced by immunoSEQ multiplex PCR; TCRdb stores in-frame clones only, minus some. The sample records 45,000 to 60,000 clones, 70% to 90% being singletons. The sequences come from peripheral blood, collected in the first trimester of pregnancy. These TCRs come from a female donor with multiple sclerosis, enrolled in a pregnancy study. The CDR3 runs from the conserved cysteine through the conserved F or W. Fields, in order: V gene, J gene, clone size, D gene, CDR3 DNA, CDR3 protein. D genes are given only for firm matches. The size field is filled for only some rows; it gives once, few, many or a size class.

>TRBV5-8|TRBJ2-1|-|TRBD1
TGTGCCAGCAGCTTGCCACAGGGGGGCCACTACAATGAGCAGTTCTTC
CASSLPQGGHYNEQFF
>TRBV19|TRBJ2-2|-|-
TGTGCCAGTAGTATACCAGCGTTCTGGGACACGAACACCGGGGAGCTGTTTTTT
CASSIPAFWDTNTGELFF
>TRBV7-9|TRBJ1-5|-|TRBD1
TGTGCCAGCAGCGCGACAGGGAATAGCAATCAGCCCCAGCATTTT
CASSATGNSNQPQHF
>TRBV11-2|TRBJ2-2|once|-
TGTGCCAGCAGCTTAGGTCGCTGGCAGAACACCGGGGAGCTGTTTTTT
CASSLGRWQNTGELFF
>TRBV5-5|TRBJ1-5|-|-
TGTGCCAGCAGCTCAGGGTCAGCCCAGCCCCAGCATTTT
CASSSGSAQPQHF
>TRBV9|TRBJ2-2|once|TRBD2
TGTGCCAGCAGCGTAGCCCCCAGCGGGGGGGCCGAGATCGGGGAGCTGTTTTTT
CASSVAPSGGAEIGELFF
>TRBV6-6|TRBJ1-1|-|-
TGTGCCAGCGCCGACGGAGCCCGTGAAGCTTTCTTT
CASADGAREAFF
>TRBV5-1|TRBJ2-3|-|TRBD2
TGCGCCAGCAGCTTGGCTCCTAGCGGGGGCGATACGCAGTATTTT
CASSLAPSGGDTQYF
>TRBV4-1|TRBJ2-2|-|-
TGCGCCAGCAGCCAAGGCGGGTTTGGGACCGGGGAGCTGTTTTTT
CASSQGGFGTGELFF
>TRBV9|TRBJ2-3|-|-
TGTGCCAGCACTAGGATCGGTGGTACAGATACGCAGTATTTT
CASTRIGGTDTQYF
>TRBV18|TRBJ1-1|few|-
TGTGCCAGCTCACGAGGGCTGGAAGCTTTCTTT
CASSRGLEAFF
>TRBV19|TRBJ1-1|-|-
TGTGCCAGTAGTATATGGCCAGGGATCATGAACACTGAAGCTTTCTTT
CASSIWPGIMNTEAFF
>TRBV5-1|TRBJ2-2|-|-
TGCGCCAGCAGCCGGTCAGGACAACTTACGAACACCGGGGAGCTGTTTTTT
CASSRSGQLTNTGELFF
>TRBV15|TRBJ2-1|-|TRBD2
TGTGCCACCAGCAGAGTAGCGGGGGGATTCGATGAGCAGTTCTTC
CATSRVAGGFDEQFF
>TRBV7-9|TRBJ2-2|-|-
TGTGCCAGCAGCTTAATCGGAGGGACTGAGCTGTTTTTT
CASSLIGGTELFF
>TRBV9|TRBJ1-2|once|-
TGTGCCAGCAGCAGTAACGGGGGGGTGCGCTACACCTTC
CASSSNGGVRYTF
>TRBV6-6|TRBJ1-5|once|TRBD1
TGTGCCAGCAGGTCGGGACAGAGAGGAAGCAATCAGCCCCAGCATTTT
CASRSGQRGSNQPQHF
>TRBV28|TRBJ1-4|-|-
TGTGCCAGCAGTTTAGGGGGGGCTGGTAATGAAAAACTGTTTTTT
CASSLGGAGNEKLFF
>TRBV7-3|TRBJ1-1|-|-
TGTGCCAGCAGCGCCGACAGGAACACTGAAGCTTTCTTT
CASSADRNTEAFF
>TRBV28|TRBJ2-6|-|TRBD1
TGTGCCAGCAGTCAACAGGGGCCTGGGGCCAACGTCCTGACTTTC
CASSQQGPGANVLTF
>TRBV7-2|TRBJ1-2|-|-
TGTGCCAGCAGCTTAGCCGGAGCCAACTATGGCTACACCTTC
CASSLAGANYGYTF
>TRBV5-6|TRBJ2-5|-|-
TGTGCCAGCAGCTTGGCCGGGACCCAGTACTTC
CASSLAGTQYF
>TRBV4-1|TRBJ2-3|-|-
TGCGCCAGCAGCCCAAGGGGGGGTGGAGGGGGGGCCTCTGCGCAGTATTTT
CASSPRGGGGGASAQYF
>TRBV9|TRBJ1-2|once|-
TGTGCCAGCAGCCCAACAGGGTCAGCATTGGCCCACTATGGCTACACCTTC
CASSPTGSALAHYGYTF
>TRBV10-3|TRBJ1-1|-|-
TGTGCCATCAGTGAATATAACGACCGAAGACACGCTTTT
CAISEYNDRRHAF